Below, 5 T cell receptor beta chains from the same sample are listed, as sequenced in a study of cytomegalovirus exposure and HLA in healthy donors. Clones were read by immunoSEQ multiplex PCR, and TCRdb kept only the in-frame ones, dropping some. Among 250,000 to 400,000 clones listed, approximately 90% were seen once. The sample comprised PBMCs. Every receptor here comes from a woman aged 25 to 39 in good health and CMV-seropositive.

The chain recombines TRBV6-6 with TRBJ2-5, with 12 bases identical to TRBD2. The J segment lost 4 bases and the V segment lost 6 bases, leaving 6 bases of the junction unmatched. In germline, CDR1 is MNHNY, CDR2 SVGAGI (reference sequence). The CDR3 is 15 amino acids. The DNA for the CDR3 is TGTGCCAGCAGGACTAGCGGGAGTAAAAGAGAGACCCAGTACTTC. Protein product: CASRTSGSKRETQYF.

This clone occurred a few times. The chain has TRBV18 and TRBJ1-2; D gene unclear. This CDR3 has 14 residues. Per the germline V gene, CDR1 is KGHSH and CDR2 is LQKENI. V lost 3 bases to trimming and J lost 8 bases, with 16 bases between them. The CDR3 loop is CASSPKSAAEGYTF. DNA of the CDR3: TGTGCCAGCTCACCTAAGAGTGCCGCCGAAGGCTACACCTTC.

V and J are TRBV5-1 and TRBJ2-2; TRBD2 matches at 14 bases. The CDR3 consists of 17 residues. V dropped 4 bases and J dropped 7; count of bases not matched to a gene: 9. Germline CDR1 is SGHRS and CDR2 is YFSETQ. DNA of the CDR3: TGCGCCAGCAGCCATGGACTAGCGGGGGGCCCCGACGGGGAGCTGTTTTTT. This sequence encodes CASSHGLAGGPDGELFF.

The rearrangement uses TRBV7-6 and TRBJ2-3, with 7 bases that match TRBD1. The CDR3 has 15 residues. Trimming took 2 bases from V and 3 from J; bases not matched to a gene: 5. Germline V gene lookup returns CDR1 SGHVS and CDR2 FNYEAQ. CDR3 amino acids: CASSLRDRPTDTQYF. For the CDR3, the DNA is TGTGCCAGCAGCTTAAGGGACAGACCGACAGATACGCAGTATTTT.

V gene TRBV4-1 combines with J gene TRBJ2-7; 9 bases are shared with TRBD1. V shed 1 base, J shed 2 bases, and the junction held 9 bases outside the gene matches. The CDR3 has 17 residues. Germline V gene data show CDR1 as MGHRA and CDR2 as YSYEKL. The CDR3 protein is CASSQVFGTGRTYEQYF. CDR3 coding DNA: TGCGCCAGCAGCCAAGTTTTTGGGACAGGGCGAACCTACGAGCAGTACTTC.